Included here is one T cell receptor beta chain sequence, with context. The source of the sample is a study of T cell changes during pregnancy in multiple sclerosis. The V end lost 9 bases, the J end lost 6 bases, and 17 bases lay between the germline ends. The CDR3 is made up of 14 amino acids. In germline, CDR1 is MNHEY, CDR2 SVGAGI. Sequenced by immunoSEQ multiplex PCR; TCRdb stores in-frame clones only, minus some. The table includes roughly 40,000 clones, more than 90% detected once. This sample comprised CD8+ T cells from peripheral blood mononuclear cells, obtained in the first trimester of pregnancy. The origin of this receptor is a female donor with multiple sclerosis, enrolled in a pregnancy study. The chain is built from TRBV6-5 and TRBJ2-2, with a possible D match to TRBD2 (6 bases). The CDR3: CASSGSFQPGELFF. CDR3 DNA: TGTGCCAGTTCCGGGAGTTTCCAGCCCGGGGAGCTGTTTTTT.